These T cell receptor beta chains were read from a single sample in a study of shared clonotypes between healthy human individuals. Measured with immunoSEQ multiplex PCR; TCRdb has only the in-frame clones, and not every one. The table lists a few hundred thousand clones, roughly 80% of them singletons, with around 12% in the top ten. The specimen sequenced was PBMCs. The source of these receptors is a woman in her forties in good health. Some clones in this sample may be carry-over from other donors' samples. The CDR3 runs from the conserved cysteine through the conserved F or W. The D gene is left open where the match is weak. Clone sizes are given selectively: once, few, many, or a class where the clone is expanded.

abundance	v_gene	j_gene	d_gene	CDR3nt	CDR3aa
many	TRBV6-1	TRBJ2-5	TRBD2	TGTGCCAGCAGTGGAGCGGGAGGATCAGAGACCCAGTACTTC	CASSGAGGSETQYF
.	TRBV10-3	TRBJ1-1	.	TGTGCCATCAGGGAAGGACAGATGAACACTGAAGCTTTCTTT	CAIREGQMNTEAFF
.	TRBV5-4	TRBJ2-5	TRBD1	TGTGCCAGCAGCCCCGGGACAGGGGTAGGGGAGACCCAGTACTTC	CASSPGTGVGETQYF
.	TRBV2	TRBJ1-5	.	TGTGCCAGCAGTGAACTACTCGATCAGCCCCAGCATTTT	CASSELLDQPQHF
many	TRBV7-2	TRBJ2-5	.	TGTGCCAGCAGCCGGAGTCGGGGACAAGAGACCCAGTACTTC	CASSRSRGQETQYF
.	TRBV5-8	TRBJ1-4	.	TGTGCCAGCAGCTTGGAAACAGGGTCAACTAATGAAAAACTGTTTTTT	CASSLETGSTNEKLFF
.	TRBV19	TRBJ1-5	TRBD1	TGTGCCAGTAGTATCCCAAACAGGGGTGGCCAGCCCCAGCATTTT	CASSIPNRGGQPQHF
once	TRBV6-5	TRBJ2-4	.	TGTGCCAGCAGTTACCTGTCCAGGGGTGAACACATTCAGTACTTC	CASSYLSRGEHIQYF
.	TRBV21-1	TRBJ2-4	.	TGTGCCAGCAGCCTCAATGGGGGACCCAAGGCCAAAAACATTCAGTACTTC	CASSLNGGPKAKNIQYF
.	TRBV30	TRBJ1-1	.	TGTGCCTGGATTAGACTTTCCAGGGAGGACACTGAAGCTTTCTTT	CAWIRLSREDTEAFF
.	TRBV7-3	TRBJ2-3	TRBD2	TGTGCCAGCAGCTCTGGCAGACTAGCGGGAGGAGATACGCAGTATTTT	CASSSGRLAGGDTQYF
.	TRBV7-2	TRBJ2-4	TRBD2	TGTGCCAGCAGCCCAGGACTAGCGGGTACCAAAAACGTGTACTTC	CASSPGLAGTKNVYF
.	TRBV30	TRBJ2-3	TRBD2	TGTGTCCGGGGAGGGAGCGGGAGGGCAGTAGATACGCAGTATTTC	CVRGGSGRAVDTQYF
.	TRBV30	TRBJ2-7	TRBD1	TGTGCCTGGAGTGTACTTGGGACAGGGGTCCACGAGCAGTACTTC	CAWSVLGTGVHEQYF
.	TRBV14	TRBJ2-3	.	TGTGCCAGCAGCCAAGTTTATACGCAGTATTTT	CASSQVYTQYF
.	TRBV18	TRBJ2-3	.	TGTGCCAGCTCACTGGCCGCCGGGAAGGAGGATACGCAGTATTTT	CASSLAAGKEDTQYF
.	TRBV2	TRBJ1-1	.	TGTGCCAACGAGGGGGTGTATAACACTGAAGCTTTCTTT	CANEGVYNTEAFF
.	TRBV7-9	TRBJ2-3	.	TGTGCCAGCAGCTTAGTAGGCACCACAGATACGCAGTATTTT	CASSLVGTTDTQYF
once	TRBV27	TRBJ1-5	.	TGTGCCAGCGCGGACTATTCTGGCAATCAGCCCCAGCATTTT	CASADYSGNQPQHF
.	TRBV29-1	TRBJ2-1	.	TGCAGCGTGGACTTCAGCTCCTACAATGAGCAGTTCTTC	CSVDFSSYNEQFF
.	TRBV7-9	TRBJ1-5	.	TGTGCCAGCAGCCCAGACGGGGGGGGTAATCTTCAGCCCCAGCATTTT	CASSPDGGGNLQPQHF
once	TRBV18	TRBJ2-7	.	TGTGCCAGCTCAGCGTTCGGGGGCGGAAGCTCCTACGAGCAGTACTTC	CASSAFGGGSSYEQYF
.	TRBV28	TRBJ2-7	.	TGTGCCAGCAGGGTCCCCCAGGGCGCCTACGAGCAGTACTTC	CASRVPQGAYEQYF
.	TRBV19	TRBJ2-2	.	TGTGCCAGTAGTAGCCTCCGGGGCCAAACAATTTGGACCGGGGAGCTGTTTTTT	CASSSLRGQTIWTGELFF
.	TRBV10-3	TRBJ1-3	.	TGTGCCATCAGTGAGCTGAACACAAGTGGAAACACCATATATTTT	CAISELNTSGNTIYF
.	TRBV27	TRBJ2-5	.	TGTGCCAGCAGTTCCTACGAGACCCAGTACTTC	CASSSYETQYF
.	TRBV4-2	TRBJ2-3	TRBD2	TGTGCCAGCAGCACGACGGGGGGGGCCACAGATACGCAGTATTTT	CASSTTGGATDTQYF
.	TRBV27	TRBJ2-1	TRBD2	TGTGCCAGCAGTCCTGGGACTAGCGGGAGTAATTGGTGGATCTTC	CASSPGTSGSNWWIF
once	TRBV2	TRBJ2-2	TRBD2	TGTGCCAGCAGCCTAGCGGGCACCGGGGAGCTGTTTTTT	CASSLAGTGELFF
.	TRBV5-1	TRBJ1-4	TRBD1	TGCGCCAGCAGCCCCCGGGACAGACATGAAAAACTGTTTTTT	CASSPRDRHEKLFF
once	TRBV30	TRBJ1-3	.	TGTGCCTGGGAGACCCAGACAGGCCTTCTCTCTGGAAACACCATATATTTT	CAWETQTGLLSGNTIYF
.	TRBV5-1	TRBJ2-3	TRBD2	TGCGCCAGCAGGGGGGAGGGGACAGATACGCAGTATTTT	CASRGEGTDTQYF
.	TRBV18	TRBJ2-7	TRBD1	TGTGCCAGCTCACCAAAGGGGGCTCCCCACTACGAGCAGTACTTC	CASSPKGAPHYEQYF
few	TRBV10-1	TRBJ2-3	TRBD2	TGCGCCAGCAGTGCCGGACTAGCCGGGGTCACAGATACGCAGTATTTT	CASSAGLAGVTDTQYF
.	TRBV9	TRBJ2-1	.	TGTGCCAGCAGCGTAGCGGGAGTAGGGAATGAGCAGTTCTTC	CASSVAGVGNEQFF
.	TRBV7-9	TRBJ2-7	TRBD1	TGTGCCAGCAGATCCGGACAGGGTCGATTCTACGAGCAGTACTTC	CASRSGQGRFYEQYF
.	TRBV30	TRBJ2-7	TRBD2	TGTGCCTGGAGTGTGACTAGCGGGACGGACGGGCAGTACTTC	CAWSVTSGTDGQYF
.	TRBV18	TRBJ2-4	TRBD1	TGTGCCAGCTCAACGGGACAGGGGGCTGATACCAAAAACATTCAGTACTTC	CASSTGQGADTKNIQYF
.	TRBV2	TRBJ2-4	TRBD2	TGTGCCAGCAACCAGGGAGGGACCAAAAACATTCAGTACTTC	CASNQGGTKNIQYF
.	TRBV2	TRBJ2-7	.	TGTGCCAGCAGAGGGCCCCCCAGATACGAGCAGTACTTC	CASRGPPRYEQYF
once	TRBV19	TRBJ1-5	.	TGTGCCAGTAGTCTCAGGGAGGATCAGCCCCAGCATTTT	CASSLREDQPQHF
.	TRBV2	TRBJ1-5	.	TGTGCCAGCAGTTCGGACGGACGTAGCAATCAGCCCCAGCATTTT	CASSSDGRSNQPQHF
.	TRBV2	TRBJ2-1	TRBD2	TGTGCCAGCGAATGGGTGGAGGGAGGGAATGAGCAGTTCTTC	CASEWVEGGNEQFF
few	TRBV28	TRBJ1-4	.	TGTGCCAGCAGTTTACTGGGGCAGGGAGATGAAAAACTGTTTTTT	CASSLLGQGDEKLFF
.	TRBV4-3	TRBJ2-7	TRBD2	TGCGCCAGCAGCCAAGAAGCCACGGGACTAGCGCCCTACGAGCAGTACTTC	CASSQEATGLAPYEQYF
.	TRBV11-2	TRBJ1-4	.	TGTGCCAGCAAGAGCTTGGGGGGGACAACTAATGAAAAACTGTTTTTT	CASKSLGGTTNEKLFF
.	TRBV30	TRBJ1-4	TRBD1	TGTGCCTGGAGACGGACGACAGGGGTTGGCGAAAAACTGTTTTTT	CAWRRTTGVGEKLFF
.	TRBV6-6	TRBJ2-3	TRBD1	TGTGCCAGCAGTTACTACGGGACAGGCGGCACAGATACGCAGTATTTT	CASSYYGTGGTDTQYF
few	TRBV29-1	TRBJ2-5	.	TGCAGCGTTGGGGACCGGTGGGAGACCCAGTACTTC	CSVGDRWETQYF
many	TRBV25-1	TRBJ2-7	TRBD1	TGTGCCAGCTCCACCGGACAGGTGGGGTCTTACGAGCAGTACTTC	CASSTGQVGSYEQYF
few	TRBV18	TRBJ1-1	.	TGTGCCAGCCTCCCGAACAGGGACACTGAAGCTTTCTTT	CASLPNRDTEAFF
.	TRBV5-4	TRBJ2-7	TRBD1	TGTGCCAGCAGCTTCGGGACAGCTTCCTACGAGCAGTACTTC	CASSFGTASYEQYF
.	TRBV14	TRBJ2-1	TRBD2	TGTGCCAGCAGCCAAGATCGCGGGAGTGAGCAGTTCTTC	CASSQDRGSEQFF
few	TRBV10-3	TRBJ2-2	.	TGTGCCACAGCCCGAACCGGGACGCTCACCGGGGAGCTGTTTTTT	CATARTGTLTGELFF
.	TRBV30	TRBJ2-1	TRBD1	TGTGCCTGGAGACTCTTCGACAGGGGAACCGACAATGAGCAGTTCTTC	CAWRLFDRGTDNEQFF
.	TRBV2	TRBJ2-7	TRBD2	TGTGCCAGCAAGCCCGGGACTAGCGGTCCCTACGAGCAGTACTTC	CASKPGTSGPYEQYF
.	TRBV27	TRBJ1-1	TRBD1	TGTGCCAGCAGTTTTATTGGAGGGGCAGGGGGCGCGAAGTGGGCTGAAGCTTTCTTT	CASSFIGGAGGAKWAEAFF